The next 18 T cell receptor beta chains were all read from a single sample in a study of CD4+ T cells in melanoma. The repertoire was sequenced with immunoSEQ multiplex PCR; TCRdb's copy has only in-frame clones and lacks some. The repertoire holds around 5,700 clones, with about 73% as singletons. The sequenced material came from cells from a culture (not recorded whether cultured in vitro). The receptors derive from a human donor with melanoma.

CDR3 residues: CASRSASGGQNTGELFF. CDR3 nucleotides: TGTGCCAGTAGGTCGGCTAGCGGGGGGCAAAACACCGGGGAGCTGTTTTTT. This rearrangement joins TRBV19 to TRBJ2-2, with 11 nucleotides matching TRBD2. There are 17 residues in the CDR3. V lost 6 bases to trimming and J lost 2 bases; unmatched junction nucleotides: 8. CDR1 is LNHDA, CDR2 SQIVND, per germline (reference sequence).

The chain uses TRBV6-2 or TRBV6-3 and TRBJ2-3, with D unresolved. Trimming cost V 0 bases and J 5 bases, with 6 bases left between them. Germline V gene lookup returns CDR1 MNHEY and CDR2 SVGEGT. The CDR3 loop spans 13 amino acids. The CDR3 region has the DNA TGTGCCAGCAGTTACTCGTTCCGAGATACGCAGTATTTT. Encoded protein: CASSYSFRDTQYF.

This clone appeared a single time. CDR3 nucleotides: TGTGCCAGCAGCTTAACCACAGGGGATGGCTACACCTTC. It is translated as CASSLTTGDGYTF. The chain recombines TRBV7-3 with TRBJ1-2; 7 nucleotides align to TRBD1. The length of the CDR3 is 13 residues. Germline V CDR1 and CDR2: SGHTA, FQGTGA. Germline trimming cut 0 bases from V and 6 bases from J; bases unmatched to any gene: 1.

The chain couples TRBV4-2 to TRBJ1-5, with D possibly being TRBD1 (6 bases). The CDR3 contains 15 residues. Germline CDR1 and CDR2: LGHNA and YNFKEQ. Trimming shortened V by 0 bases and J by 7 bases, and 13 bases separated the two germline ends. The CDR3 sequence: CASSQDGGRRQPQHF. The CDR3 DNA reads TGTGCCAGCAGCCAAGATGGGGGGCGAAGGCAGCCCCAGCATTTT.

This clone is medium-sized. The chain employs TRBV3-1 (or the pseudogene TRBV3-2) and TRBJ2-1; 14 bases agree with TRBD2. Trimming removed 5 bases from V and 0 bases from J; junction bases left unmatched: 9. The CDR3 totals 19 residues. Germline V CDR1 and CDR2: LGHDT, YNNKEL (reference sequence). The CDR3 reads CASSSRTSGGPYSYNEQFF. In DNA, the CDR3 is TGTGCCAGCAGCTCTCGGACTAGCGGGGGGCCATACTCCTACAATGAGCAGTTCTTC.

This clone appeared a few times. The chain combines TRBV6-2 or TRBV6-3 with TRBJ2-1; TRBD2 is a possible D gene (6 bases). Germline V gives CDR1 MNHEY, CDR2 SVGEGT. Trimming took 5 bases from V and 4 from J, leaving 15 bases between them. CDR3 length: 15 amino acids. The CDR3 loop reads CASSRPLGGYNEQFF. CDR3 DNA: TGTGCCAGCAGTAGGCCCCTCGGGGGATACAATGAGCAGTTCTTC.

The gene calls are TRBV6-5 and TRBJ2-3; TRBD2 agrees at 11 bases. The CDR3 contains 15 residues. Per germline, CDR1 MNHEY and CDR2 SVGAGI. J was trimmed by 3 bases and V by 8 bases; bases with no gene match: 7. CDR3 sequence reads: CASGRLAGQTDTQYF. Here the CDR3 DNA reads TGTGCCAGCGGGCGACTAGCGGGGCAGACAGATACGCAGTATTTT.

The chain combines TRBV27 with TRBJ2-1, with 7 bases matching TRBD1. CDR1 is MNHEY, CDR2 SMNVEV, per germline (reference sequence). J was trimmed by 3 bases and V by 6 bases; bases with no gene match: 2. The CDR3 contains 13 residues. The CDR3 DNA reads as TGTGCCAGCAGCCGGGACAGCTACAATGAGCAGTTCTTC. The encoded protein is CASSRDSYNEQFF.

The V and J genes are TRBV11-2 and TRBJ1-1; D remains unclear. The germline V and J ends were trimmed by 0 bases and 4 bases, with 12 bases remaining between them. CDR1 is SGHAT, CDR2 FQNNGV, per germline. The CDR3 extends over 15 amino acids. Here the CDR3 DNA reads TGTGCCAGCAGCTTAGAGATAGGGAGTATCACTGAAGCTTTCTTT. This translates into CASSLEIGSITEAFF.

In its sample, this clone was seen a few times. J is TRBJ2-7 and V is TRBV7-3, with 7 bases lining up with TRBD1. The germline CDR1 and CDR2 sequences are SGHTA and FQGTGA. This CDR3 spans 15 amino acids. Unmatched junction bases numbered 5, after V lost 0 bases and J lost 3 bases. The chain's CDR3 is CASSLTGGKGYEQYF. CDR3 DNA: TGTGCCAGCAGCTTAACAGGGGGCAAAGGCTACGAGCAGTACTTC.

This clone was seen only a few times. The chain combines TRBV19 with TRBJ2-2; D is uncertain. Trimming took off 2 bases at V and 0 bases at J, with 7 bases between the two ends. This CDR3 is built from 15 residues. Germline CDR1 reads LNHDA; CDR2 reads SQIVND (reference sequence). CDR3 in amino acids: CASSIHISNTGELFF. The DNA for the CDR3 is TGTGCCAGTAGTATACATATTTCGAACACCGGGGAGCTGTTTTTT.

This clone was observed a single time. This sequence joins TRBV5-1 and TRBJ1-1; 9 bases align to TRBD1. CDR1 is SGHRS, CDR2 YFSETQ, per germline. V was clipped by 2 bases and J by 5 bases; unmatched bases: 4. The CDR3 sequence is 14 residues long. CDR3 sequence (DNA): TGCGCCAGCAGCTTCGGGACAGGGAGGACTGAAGCTTTCTTT. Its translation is CASSFGTGRTEAFF.

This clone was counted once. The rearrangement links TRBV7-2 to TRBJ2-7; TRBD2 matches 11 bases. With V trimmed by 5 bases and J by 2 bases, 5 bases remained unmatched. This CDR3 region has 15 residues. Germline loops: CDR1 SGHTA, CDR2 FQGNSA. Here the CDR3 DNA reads TGTGCCAGCAGCCCCGGTAGCGGGGGGGCCTACGAGCAGTACTTC. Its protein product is CASSPGSGGAYEQYF.

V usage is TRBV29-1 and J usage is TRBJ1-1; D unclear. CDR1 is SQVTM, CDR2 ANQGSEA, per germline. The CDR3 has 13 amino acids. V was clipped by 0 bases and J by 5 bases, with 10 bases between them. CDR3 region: CSVEDPPGTEAFF. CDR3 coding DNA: TGCAGCGTTGAAGATCCCCCGGGGACTGAAGCTTTCTTT.

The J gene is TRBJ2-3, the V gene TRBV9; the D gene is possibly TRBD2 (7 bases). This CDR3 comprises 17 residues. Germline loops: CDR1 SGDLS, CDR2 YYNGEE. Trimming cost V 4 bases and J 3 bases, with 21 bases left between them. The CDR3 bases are TGTGCCAGCAGCCGAAGTAGTTCGGGGGGCCGGACAGATACGCAGTATTTT. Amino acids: CASSRSSSGGRTDTQYF.

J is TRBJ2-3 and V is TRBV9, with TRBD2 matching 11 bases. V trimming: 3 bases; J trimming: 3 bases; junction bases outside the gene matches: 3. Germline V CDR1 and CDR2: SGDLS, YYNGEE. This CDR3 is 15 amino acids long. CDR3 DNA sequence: TGTGCCAGCAGCGCGACTAGCGGGGAAACAGATACGCAGTATTTT. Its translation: CASSATSGETDTQYF.

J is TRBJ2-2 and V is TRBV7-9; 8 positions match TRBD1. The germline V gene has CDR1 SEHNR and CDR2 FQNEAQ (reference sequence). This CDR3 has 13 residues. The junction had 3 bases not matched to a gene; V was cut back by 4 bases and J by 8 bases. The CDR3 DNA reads TGTGCCAGCAGCTCAGGGGGCGCGGGGGAGCTGTTTTTT. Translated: CASSSGGAGELFF.

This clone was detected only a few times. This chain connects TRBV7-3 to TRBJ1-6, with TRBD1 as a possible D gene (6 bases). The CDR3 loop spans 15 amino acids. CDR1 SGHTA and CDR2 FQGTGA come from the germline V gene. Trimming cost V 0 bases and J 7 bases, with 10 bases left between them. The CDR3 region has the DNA TGTGCCAGCAGCTTAACGACAGGAAAAAATTCACCCCTCCACTTT. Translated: CASSLTTGKNSPLHF.